The 23 T cell receptor beta chains below all came from one sample that was sequenced in a study of blood T cell repertoires in COVID-19. Profiling relied on immunoSEQ multiplex PCR, and the TCRdb table lists in-frame clones only, not all of them. The sample contains just over 80,000 clones, 80% to 85% of which appear only once. The source material was peripheral blood. These receptors originate from a man older than 75 with acute or convalescent COVID-19.

This clone occurred a few times. The sample has other DNA sequences that encode this CDR3 too. The V and J genes are TRBV7-9 and TRBJ1-2, with 10 positions matching TRBD1. CDR1 and CDR2 from the germline V gene are SEHNR and FQNEAQ (reference sequence). V was clipped by 4 bases and J by 7 bases; unmatched bases: 6. This CDR3 comprises 14 residues. As DNA, the CDR3 is TGTGCCAGCAGCTCGACAGGGGGCTTGCGTGGCTACACCTTC. Residues: CASSSTGGLRGYTF.

The rearrangement joins TRBV5-1 to TRBJ1-1; 12 bases line up with TRBD1. The CDR3 has 17 residues. CDR1 is SGHRS and CDR2 is YFSETQ in the germline V gene. V trimming: 4 bases; J trimming: 2 bases; junction bases outside the gene matches: 9. This chain's CDR3 is CASSEGQGAFPNTEAFF. CDR3 nucleotide sequence: TGCGCCAGCAGCGAGGGACAGGGGGCTTTCCCAAACACTGAAGCTTTCTTT.

The chain joins TRBV7-2 to TRBJ1-2, with 8 positions matching TRBD1. V was clipped by 3 bases and J by 4 bases; unmatched bases: 7. In germline, CDR1 is SGHTA, CDR2 FQGNSA. The CDR3 runs to 15 residues. Written as DNA, the CDR3 is TGTGCCAGCAGCTTCGAACAGGGGGAGGGCTATGGCTACACCTTC. Translating gives CASSFEQGEGYGYTF.

The rearrangement uses TRBV28 and TRBJ1-1, with D possibly matching TRBD1 (5 bases). The germline V gene has CDR1 MDHEN and CDR2 SYDVKM. The CDR3 totals 14 residues. Trimming left V 3 bases short and J 7 bases short, with 15 bases between. CDR3 sequence: CASSLGGSPREAFF. DNA for the CDR3: TGTGCCAGCAGTTTGGGGGGGTCTCCTCGTGAAGCTTTCTTT. Together with reference TRBV28 and TRBJ1-1, the CDR3 gives the full variable domain: DVKVTQSSRYLVKRTGEKVFLECVQDMDHENMFWYRQDPGLGLRLIYFSYDVKMKEKGDIPEGYSVSREKKERFSLILESASTNQTSMYLCASSLGGSPREAFFGQGTRLTVV.

This clone has only a few counts. The chain joins TRBV5-4 to TRBJ2-2; 9 bases are shared with TRBD2. Trimming cost V 1 base and J 4 bases; bases outside gene matches: 2. The germline CDR1 and CDR2 sequences are SGHNT and YYREEE (reference sequence). The CDR3 totals 15 residues. The CDR3 region is CASSLLAGATGELFF. The CDR3, as DNA: TGTGCCAGCAGCTTGTTAGCGGGAGCCACCGGGGAGCTGTTTTTT. Full variable domain (remainder filled in from reference TRBV5-4 and TRBJ2-2): ETGVTQSPTHLIKTRGQQVTLRCSSQSGHNTVSWYQQALGQGPQFIFQYYREEENGRGNFPPRFSGLQFPNYSSELNVNALELDDSALYLCASSLLAGATGELFFGEGSRLTVL.

This chain links TRBV28 with TRBJ1-6, with a tentative D call TRBD1 (6 bases). Germline lookup yields CDR1 MDHEN and CDR2 SYDVKM. The CDR3 sequence is 12 residues long. CDR3 nucleotide sequence: TGTGGCGCAGGGGTCTTCGACTCACCCCTCCACTTT. It is translated as CGAGVFDSPLHF.

This chain links TRBV5-6 with TRBJ1-1, with 11 positions matching TRBD1. Trimming took 4 bases from V and 4 from J; bases not matched to a gene: 6. CDR3 length equals 15 residues. The germline CDR1 and CDR2 sequences are SGHDT and YYEEEE. This CDR3 reads CASSVDGTGGTEAFF. The CDR3 DNA follows: TGTGCCAGCAGCGTCGACGGGACAGGGGGCACTGAAGCTTTCTTT.

The chain recombines TRBV28 with TRBJ2-7; D is unclear. The CDR3 spans 9 residues. Germline V gene lookup returns CDR1 MDHEN and CDR2 SYDVKM. V was trimmed by 8 bases and J by 3 bases, leaving 2 bases between them. The CDR3 sequence: CASLYEQYF. The CDR3 nucleotides are TGTGCCAGCCTCTACGAGCAGTACTTC.

The genes are TRBV6-6 and TRBJ2-1, with 11 bases aligning to TRBD2. The CDR3 runs to 15 residues. V lost 4 bases to trimming and J lost 6 bases; unmatched junction nucleotides: 5. Germline values: CDR1 MNHNY, CDR2 SVGAGI (reference sequence). CDR3 in amino acids: CASSSGSGRANEQFF. In DNA form, the CDR3 reads TGTGCCAGCAGTTCGGGTAGCGGGAGGGCCAATGAGCAGTTCTTC.

The CDR3 bases are TGTGCCAGTAGAAAACAGGATTTTCAGGCTGGGGCCAACGTCCTGACTTTC. Its translation is CASRKQDFQAGANVLTF. This chain connects TRBV19 to TRBJ2-6; weak D call: TRBD1 (5 bases). The CDR3 extends over 17 amino acids. V was clipped by 6 bases and J by 2 bases, with 17 bases between them. CDR1 is LNHDA, CDR2 SQIVND, per germline (reference sequence).

The V and J genes are TRBV29-1 and TRBJ1-1; D is perhaps TRBD1 (6 bases). Germline CDR1 SQVTM, CDR2 ANQGSEA. The CDR3 has 13 amino acids. Trimming took 7 bases from V and 1 from J, leaving 13 bases between them. CDR3 sequence: CSGHREGNTEAFF. Written as DNA, the CDR3 is TGCAGCGGGCACAGGGAGGGGAACACTGAAGCTTTCTTT.

The table lists this clone with a few counts. This sequence joins TRBV4-1 and TRBJ1-2, with D unclear. CDR3 length equals 15 residues. V lost 0 bases and J 1 base, leaving 9 bases between the germline ends. Germline CDR1 is MGHRA and CDR2 is YSYEKL. This CDR3 reads CASSQEARINYGYTF. In DNA form, the CDR3 reads TGCGCCAGCAGCCAAGAGGCCAGGATTAACTATGGCTACACCTTC.

J is TRBJ2-3 and V is TRBV7-8, with 8 bases lining up with TRBD1. V was clipped by 1 base and J by 5 bases; unmatched bases: 11. Germline V gene data show CDR1 as SGHVS and CDR2 as FQNEAQ. This CDR3 has 17 amino acids. The CDR3 DNA follows: TGTGCCAGCAGCTTAGGCGTGACAGGGGTTGGTATAGATACGCAGTATTTT. Residues: CASSLGVTGVGIDTQYF.

V and J are TRBV9 and TRBJ1-4, with 8 bases identical to TRBD1. There are 15 residues in the CDR3. The V and J ends lost 4 bases and 5 bases, in that order; junction bases with no gene match: 7. Germline lookup yields CDR1 SGDLS and CDR2 YYNGEE. DNA of the CDR3: TGTGCCAGCAGCCCGACCGGGACAGGAAATGAAAAACTGTTTTTT. Amino acid sequence: CASSPTGTGNEKLFF.

CDR3 region: CASSVDRNYGYTF. CDR3 DNA sequence: TGTGCCAGCAGCGTAGACAGGAACTATGGCTACACCTTC. The chain carries TRBV14 and TRBJ1-2; weak D call: TRBD1 (6 bases). CDR1 and CDR2 (germline): SGHDN, FVKESK. The CDR3 is 13 residues long. Trimming stripped 5 bases from V and 2 bases from J, with 9 bases between.

This sequence joins TRBV18 and TRBJ1-1; 7 nucleotides line up with TRBD1. V shed 8 bases, J shed 1 base, and the junction held 19 bases outside the gene matches. The CDR3 covers 18 residues. Germline V gene lookup returns CDR1 KGHSH and CDR2 LQKENI. The CDR3 here is CASRGFRDSDFPNTEAFF. CDR3 sequence (DNA): TGTGCCAGCCGTGGATTCCGGGACAGCGATTTCCCGAACACTGAAGCTTTCTTT.

The chain joins TRBV28 to TRBJ1-5; D unclear. V lost 3 bases, J lost 6 bases, and 9 bases lay in between. This CDR3 has 13 residues. The germline V gene encodes CDR1 MDHEN and CDR2 SYDVKM. Here the CDR3 DNA reads TGTGCCAGCAGTTTTCAGGAGGGTCAGCCCCAGCATTTT. Its translation: CASSFQEGQPQHF.

The chain recombines TRBV7-2 with TRBJ1-2; TRBD1 matches 11 bases. This CDR3 is 15 amino acids long. Trimming at V came to 5 bases and at J to 4 bases, leaving 6 bases not matched to a gene. Germline V CDR1 and CDR2: SGHTA, FQGNSA. The CDR3 here is CASSPGTGGVYGYTF. The CDR3 DNA reads TGTGCCAGCAGCCCAGGGACAGGGGGAGTCTATGGCTACACCTTC. Full variable domain (remainder filled in from reference TRBV7-2 and TRBJ1-2): GAGVSQSPSNKVTEKGKDVELRCDPISGHTALYWYRQSLGQGLEFLIYFQGNSAPDKSGLPSDRFSAERTGGSVSTLTIQRTQQEDSAVYLCASSPGTGGVYGYTFGSGTRLTVV.

The chain recombines TRBV5-1 with TRBJ2-1; TRBD2 agrees at 10 bases. CDR3 length: 15 amino acids. Germline V gene data show CDR1 as SGHRS and CDR2 as YFSETQ. Trimming removed 2 bases from V and 6 bases from J; junction bases left unmatched: 5. The CDR3 loop is CASSFSLAGANEQFF. The CDR3 region has the DNA TGCGCCAGCAGCTTTTCCCTAGCGGGAGCCAATGAGCAGTTCTTC. The entire variable domain, with the rest obtained from reference TRBV5-1 and TRBJ2-1, is as follows: KAGVTQTPRYLIKTRGQQVTLSCSPISGHRSVSWYQQTPGQGLQFLFEYFSETQRNKGNFPGRFSGRQFSNSRSEMNVSTLELGDSALYLCASSFSLAGANEQFFGPGTRLTVL.

The J gene is TRBJ1-1, the V gene TRBV5-1; TRBD1 might be the D (6 bases). This CDR3 contains 14 residues. V lost 2 bases to trimming and J lost 2 bases, with 10 bases between them. Germline V CDR1 and CDR2: SGHRS, YFSETQ. The CDR3 loop reads CASSLQGTNTEAFF. In nucleotides, the CDR3 is TGCGCCAGCAGCTTACAGGGTACTAACACTGAAGCTTTCTTT.

The chain recombines TRBV5-4 with TRBJ1-2; perhaps TRBD1 as D (6 bases). Germline V CDR1 and CDR2: SGHNT, YYREEE (reference sequence). The CDR3 consists of 16 residues. Trimming shortened V by 4 bases and J by 2 bases, and 18 bases separated the two germline ends. DNA of the CDR3: TGTGCCAGCAGCCGGCCCCTACAGGGCGGGAACTATGGCTACACCTTC. This codes for CASSRPLQGGNYGYTF.

The chain joins TRBV6-5 to TRBJ2-5, with TRBD1 identical over 9 bases. Trimming removed 6 bases from V and 3 bases from J; junction bases left unmatched: 5. Germline CDR1 reads MNHEY; CDR2 reads SVGAGI. This CDR3 comprises 14 residues. CDR3 residues: CASRATGGEETQYF. CDR3 DNA sequence: TGTGCCAGCAGGGCGACAGGGGGGGAAGAGACCCAGTACTTC.

This clone was found once. The V call is TRBV24-1, the J call TRBJ2-5; the D gene is possibly TRBD1 (7 bases). The CDR3 totals 13 residues. V shed 3 bases and J shed 9 bases, with 13 bases lying between them. Looked up from germline, CDR1 is KGHDR and CDR2 is SFDVKD. The DNA of the CDR3 is TGTGCCACCAGTGATGTTACAGGGGAGGCCCAGTACTTC. Protein: CATSDVTGEAQYF.